Each of the 3 T cell receptor beta chains below was sequenced from the same sample in a study of T cell clonality in common variable immunodeficiency. The assay was immunoSEQ multiplex PCR, and TCRdb's table has in-frame clones only and misses some. The repertoire consists of approximately 44,000 clones, none detected only once. Sequencing was performed on peripheral blood mononuclear cells. These receptors originate from a person between 18 and 69 years old in good health.

This clone was seen at least ten times. The read terminates 3 residues before the CDR3 end, so the remaining end is supplied by the germline J gene. The chain uses TRBV5-1 and TRBJ2-3; D remains ambiguous. The CDR3 is 13 residues long. Trimming removed 5 bases from V and 2 bases from J, with 9 bases in between. In germline, CDR1 is SGHRS, CDR2 YFSETQ. CDR3: CASSDLYTDTQYF. The sequenced part of the CDR3 DNA is TGCGCCAGCAGTGACTTGTACACAGATACG.

This clone has only a few counts. This may stem from a read error, because a much larger clone lies one nucleotide away. Read sequence stops 3 residues before the CDR3 end, and the germline J gene provides the missing end. V gene TRBV5-1 combines with J gene TRBJ2-5; TRBD1 aligns across 7 bases. CDR1 and CDR2 (germline): SGHRS, YFSETQ. The CDR3 has 13 amino acids. CDR3 bases read: TGCGCCAGCAGGAGGGGGCTCGCAGATACC. It specifies CASRRGLADT. The full CDR3 is CASRRGLADTQYF.

This clone was picked up many times. The CDR3 extends 3 residues past the end of the read, so its final part is completed from the germline J gene. The chain is built from TRBV4-1 and TRBJ1-5; D call uncertain. The CDR3 is made up of 18 amino acids. V was trimmed by 0 bases and J by 0 bases, leaving 15 bases between them. CDR1 is MGHRA, CDR2 YSYEKL, per germline. The CDR3 here is CASSQDGHLSYSNQPQHF. Partial CDR3 DNA: TGCGCCAGCAGCCAAGATGGGCACCTCTCCTATAGCAATCAGCCC.